Sequencing of this T cell receptor beta chain was carried out in a study of shared clonotypes between healthy human individuals. Comment on this clone: At the DNA level, this CDR3 is encoded by other sequences in the same sample as well.

Produced via immunoSEQ multiplex PCR; TCRdb's table is partial and in-frame only. The sample contains about 2 million clones, 90% to 95% of which appear only once. The germline CDR1 and CDR2 sequences are MNHEY and SVGAGI. V was clipped by 5 bases and J by 5 bases, with 12 bases between them. The CDR3 consists of 13 residues. The source is a man between 18 and 35 years old in good health. The chain combines TRBV6-5 with TRBJ1-1, with D perhaps matching TRBD1 (5 bases). Sequenced sample: naive CD4+ T cells sorted from blood. The subset was: CD45RA+ positively selected. The CDR3 loop reads CASSQGVGTEAFF. CDR3 DNA sequence: TGTGCCAGCAGTCAAGGGGTTGGGACTGAAGCTTTCTTT.